The 15 T cell receptor beta chains below come from one sample, sequenced in a study of a mutant IDH1 vaccine in newly diagnosed glioma. Documented time point: week 47, end of study. Doses of 300 ug of mutant IDH1 20-mer peptide were given with topical imiquimod. The method was immunoSEQ multiplex PCR; TCRdb's version includes in-frame clones alone and lacks a portion of them. The sample holds about 34,000 clones, approximately 90% seen once. Their recognized antigens are unknown. Sequences were derived from PBMCs, sampled from a glioma patient whose treatment included an IDH1 peptide vaccine. The receptors were sampled from a woman in her 30s with glioma.

The chain uses TRBV6-6 and TRBJ2-5; possibly TRBD1 for D (6 bases). This CDR3 is built from 15 residues. The V gene lost 2 bases and the J gene lost 3 bases, with 13 bases spanning the gap. In germline, CDR1 is MNHNY, CDR2 SVGAGI (reference sequence). DNA for the CDR3: TGTGCCAGCAGTTACGGAATGGGGGCAGAAGAGACCCAGTACTTC. Translation: CASSYGMGAEETQYF.

The CDR3 DNA reads as TGTGCCAGCAGTTCCCAAGGGGGCATCTTCGCTGAAGCTTTCTTT. Residues: CASSSQGGIFAEAFF. The J gene is TRBJ1-1, the V gene TRBV7-9; 7 positions match TRBD1. Germline loops: CDR1 SEHNR, CDR2 FQNEAQ (reference sequence). Germline trimming cut 6 bases from V and 6 bases from J; bases unmatched to any gene: 13. The CDR3 is 15 residues long. The full variable domain, rest sourced from reference TRBV7-9 and TRBJ1-1, is DTGVSQNPRHKITKRGQNVTFRCDPISEHNRLYWYRQTLGQGPEFLTYFQNEAQLEKSRLLSDRFSAERPKGSFSTLEIQRTEQGDSAMYLCASSSQGGIFAEAFFGQGTRLTVV.

As DNA, the CDR3 is TGTGCCAGTAGTAGGGGGGACAGCTCTAATCCTTTAAATCAGCCCCAGCATTTT. The encoded protein is CASSRGDSSNPLNQPQHF. The chain joins TRBV19 to TRBJ1-5, with 7 positions matching TRBD1. Germline CDR1 and CDR2: LNHDA and SQIVND (reference sequence). The CDR3 has 18 amino acids. V lost 4 bases, J lost 4 bases, and 16 bases stayed unmatched.

The rearrangement links TRBV18 to TRBJ1-1; D gene ambiguous. The CDR3 sequence is 13 residues long. The germline V and J ends were trimmed by 4 bases and 5 bases, with 11 bases remaining between them. Germline values: CDR1 KGHSH, CDR2 LQKENI. The CDR3 coding sequence is TGTGCCAGCTCACAGGGAGAAGGGACTGAAGCTTTCTTT. Amino acids: CASSQGEGTEAFF.

The rearrangement uses TRBV2 and TRBJ1-4; D ambiguous. This CDR3 contains 13 residues. Germline CDR1 SNHLY, CDR2 FYNNEI. Trimming left V 3 bases short and J 8 bases short, with 10 bases between. The chain's CDR3 is CASSDRAGEKLFF. The CDR3 region has the DNA TGTGCCAGCAGTGATCGGGCTGGGGAAAAACTGTTTTTT.

The chain links TRBV6-5 to TRBJ1-2, with D perhaps TRBD1 (5 bases). V was trimmed by 8 bases and J by 4 bases, leaving 11 bases between them. The CDR3 is 12 amino acids. Germline V lookup: CDR1 MNHEY, CDR2 SVGAGI. CDR3 in DNA: TGTGCCAGCCGAAGGGGTGCCTATGGCTACACCTTC. Residues: CASRRGAYGYTF.

The chain carries TRBV21-1 and TRBJ1-1; TRBD1 was called by the table and not checked on the DNA. TRBV21-1 is a known pseudogene. CDR3 length: 14 amino acids. The CDR3 sequence is CASSPGQGDTEAFF. For the CDR3, the DNA is TGTGCCAGCAGCCCGGGACAGGGTGACACTGAAGCTTTCTTT.

This clone was detected once. The rearrangement joins TRBV2 to TRBJ2-7; perhaps TRBD2 as D (5 bases). This CDR3 spans 13 amino acids. Trimming removed 6 bases at V and 1 base at J, with 10 bases between. Looked up from germline, CDR1 is SNHLY and CDR2 is FYNNEI. The CDR3 DNA follows: TGTGCCAGCAGCGCCGACTATTCCTACGAGCAGTACTTC. Translating it yields CASSADYSYEQYF.

The gene calls are TRBV7-6 and TRBJ2-7; no reliable D call. Germline lookup yields CDR1 SGHVS and CDR2 FNYEAQ. The CDR3 is 16 amino acids. Trimming stripped 1 base from V and 4 bases from J, with 17 bases between. The DNA for the CDR3 is TGTGCCAGCAGCTTAGGTCTGAACCCTCGTGCGTACGAGCAGTACTTC. Translating it yields CASSLGLNPRAYEQYF.

This clone was seen a single time. This rearrangement joins TRBV7-8 to TRBJ1-5; D possibly corresponds to TRBD1 (5 bases). CDR1 and CDR2 from the germline V gene are SGHVS and FQNEAQ. V lost 5 bases and J lost 13, with 12 bases in between. The CDR3 runs to 11 residues. The CDR3: CASSLQGPQHF. CDR3 bases: TGTGCCAGCAGCCTCCAGGGTCCTCAGCATTTT.

The chain links TRBV2 to TRBJ1-6, with a tentative D call TRBD1 (5 bases). The germline V and J ends were trimmed by 0 bases and 7 bases, with 10 bases remaining between them. The CDR3 totals 15 residues. Germline assignment: CDR1 SNHLY and CDR2 FYNNEI. The CDR3 region is CASSEAQGRNSPLHF. CDR3 coding DNA: TGTGCCAGCAGTGAAGCGCAGGGCAGGAATTCACCCCTCCACTTT.

This chain uses TRBV19 with TRBJ1-6, with D tentatively TRBD1 (6 bases). The CDR3 sequence is 17 residues long. V lost 4 bases, J lost 2 bases, and 15 bases lay in between. In germline, CDR1 is LNHDA, CDR2 SQIVND (reference sequence). DNA for the CDR3: TGTGCCAGTAGTAACCAGGGGATGAGGGCCTATAATTCACCCCTCCACTTT. Translating it yields CASSNQGMRAYNSPLHF. Full variable domain (rest looked up from reference TRBV19 and TRBJ1-6): DGGITQSPKYLFRKEGQNVTLSCEQNLNHDAMYWYRQDPGQGLRLIYYSQIVNDFQKGDIAEGYSVSREKKESFPLTVTSAQKNPTAFYLCASSNQGMRAYNSPLHFGNGTRLTVT.

The chain couples TRBV10-3 to TRBJ2-5; D may correspond to TRBD1 or TRBD2 (5 bases each). This CDR3 is 16 amino acids long. CDR1 ENHRY and CDR2 SYGVKD come from the germline V gene. V was clipped by 2 bases and J by 3 bases, with 16 bases between them. CDR3 in amino acids: CAISERITGTKETQYF. For the CDR3, the DNA is TGTGCCATCAGTGAGAGGATAACCGGGACCAAAGAGACCCAGTACTTC.

This clone was detected only a few times. The rearrangement links TRBV6-1 to TRBJ1-5; D is undetermined. The CDR3 totals 16 residues. In germline, CDR1 is MNHNS, CDR2 SASEGT. V dropped 3 bases and J dropped 0 bases, with 12 bases sitting between them. CDR3 loop: CASSDVRLYSNQPQHF. CDR3 DNA sequence: TGTGCCAGCAGTGATGTCCGCCTTTATAGCAATCAGCCCCAGCATTTT.

The rearrangement uses TRBV6-1 and TRBJ1-5, with TRBD1 matching 11 bases. This CDR3 is 15 amino acids long. V dropped 6 bases and J dropped 4; count of bases not matched to a gene: 5. Germline assignment: CDR1 MNHNS and CDR2 SASEGT. The CDR3 sequence is CASSSGQGGNQPQHF. The CDR3 nucleotides are TGTGCCAGCAGCTCGGGACAGGGGGGTAATCAGCCCCAGCATTTT.